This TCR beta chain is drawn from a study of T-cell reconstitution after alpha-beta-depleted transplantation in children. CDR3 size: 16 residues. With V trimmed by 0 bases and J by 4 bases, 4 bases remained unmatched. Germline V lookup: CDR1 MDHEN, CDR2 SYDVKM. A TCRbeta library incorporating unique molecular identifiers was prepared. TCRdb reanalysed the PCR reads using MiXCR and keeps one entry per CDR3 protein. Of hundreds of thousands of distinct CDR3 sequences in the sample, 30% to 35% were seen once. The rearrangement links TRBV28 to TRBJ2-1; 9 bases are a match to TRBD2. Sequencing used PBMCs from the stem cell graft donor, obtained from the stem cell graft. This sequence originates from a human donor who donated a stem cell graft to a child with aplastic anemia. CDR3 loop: CASSLWGLAVYNEQFF. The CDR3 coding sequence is TGTGCCAGCAGTTTATGGGGACTAGCAGTTTACAATGAGCAGTTCTTC.